This T cell receptor (beta chain) was profiled in a study of identical twins. The V end was cut by 4 bases, the J end by 3 bases, with 13 bases between. Per the germline V gene, CDR1 is LGHDT and CDR2 is YNNKEL (reference sequence). The CDR3 runs to 15 residues. One entry per CDR3 protein results from TCRdb running MiXCR on the 5' RACE reads. The data show roughly 200,000 distinct CDR3 sequences, roughly 7.5% seen once. These data were likewise used in another study, on yellow fever vaccine responses in identical twins.

This chain joins TRBV3-1 and TRBJ2-1; no reliable D call. The sequence came from a woman aged 18-29 years in good health. Sample: memory (CD45RO+) T cells sorted from blood. This CDR3 is CASSLRTPNYNEQFF. The CDR3 nucleotides are TGTGCCAGCAGCCTTCGGACGCCGAACTACAATGAGCAGTTCTTC.